The 9 T cell receptor beta chains below all came from one sample that was sequenced in a study of early T cells in non-severe SARS-CoV-2 infection. TCRdb passed the 5' RACE reads through MiXCR, listing each CDR3 protein once. The table lists approximately 64,000 distinct CDR3 sequences, roughly a fifth of them singletons. Specimen: whole blood, collected at baseline. Receptor source: an adult who was a healthcare worker with PCR-confirmed SARS-CoV-2 infection or an uninfected control (not recorded which).

This clonotype was counted between two and nine times. J is TRBJ2-2 and V is TRBV12-3 or TRBV12-4; tentatively, D is TRBD1 (5 bases). With 2 bases removed from V and 5 bases from J, the gap between germline ends came to 6 bases. The CDR3 totals 13 residues. CDR3 sequence (DNA): TGTGCCAGCAGTTTACCAGGGACCGGGGAGCTGTTTTTT. Its translation is CASSLPGTGELFF.

The chain has TRBV2 and TRBJ1-3, with 8 positions matching TRBD1. The V gene's germline CDR1 is SNHLY and CDR2 FYNNEI. Trimming cost V 5 bases and J 4 bases; bases outside gene matches: 4. This CDR3 spans 14 amino acids. CDR3 region: CASSNRGTGNTIYF. CDR3 nucleotide sequence: TGTGCCAGCAGTAACAGGGGGACAGGAAACACCATATATTTT.

The rearrangement links TRBV29-1 to TRBJ2-7, with D perhaps being TRBD1 or TRBD2 (5 bases each). The V gene lost 2 bases and the J gene lost 5 bases, with 10 bases spanning the gap. The CDR3 spans 12 residues. CDR1 and CDR2 from the germline V gene are SQVTM and ANQGSEA. The CDR3 spells CSVERGPNEQYF. CDR3 in DNA: TGCAGCGTTGAACGGGGACCCAACGAGCAGTACTTC.

This sequence joins TRBV11-2 and TRBJ2-4; D unclear. CDR3 length: 15 residues. Germline V CDR1 and CDR2: SGHAT, FQNNGV. Trimming took off 2 bases at V and 5 bases at J, with 13 bases between the two ends. The CDR3 coding sequence is TGTGCCAGCAGCTTATTCGGAACTGGGGAAAACATTCAGTACTTC. Protein sequence: CASSLFGTGENIQYF.

The chain is built from TRBV20-1 and TRBJ1-2; D possibly corresponds to TRBD1 (5 bases). The CDR3 is 11 residues long. CDR1 is DFQATT and CDR2 is SNEGSKA in the germline V gene (reference sequence). The V and J ends lost 3 bases and 6 bases respectively, with 8 bases between them. This CDR3 is CSASGAHGYTF. The CDR3 coding sequence is TGCAGTGCTAGTGGGGCCCATGGCTACACCTTC.

This chain connects TRBV7-9 to TRBJ2-1, with unresolved D. The germline V gene encodes CDR1 SEHNR and CDR2 FQNEAQ (reference sequence). The CDR3 contains 12 residues. The ends were cut back, 2 bases at V and 8 bases at J, with 7 bases in the middle. In DNA, the CDR3 is TGTGCCAGCAGCTTACTGGCGGATGAGCAGTTCTTC. It encodes CASSLLADEQFF.

This clonotype has a handful of counts. The chain carries TRBV10-2 and TRBJ1-6; no clear D gene. Germline V gene lookup returns CDR1 WSHSY and CDR2 SAAADI. V lost 4 bases and J 11 bases, leaving 12 bases between the germline ends. The CDR3 sequence is 13 residues long. This CDR3 reads CASSGASNPPLHF. The CDR3 DNA follows: TGCGCCAGCAGTGGGGCCAGTAACCCACCCCTCCACTTT.

At least ten counts were recorded for this clonotype. The chain couples TRBV19 to TRBJ2-3, with 7 bases lining up with TRBD2. Trimming removed 1 base from V and 0 bases from J; junction bases left unmatched: 1. Germline V lookup: CDR1 LNHDA, CDR2 SQIVND (reference sequence). This CDR3 comprises 15 residues. CDR3 in amino acids: CASSIGAGSTDTQYF. The CDR3 DNA is TGTGCCAGTAGTATAGGAGCGGGGAGCACAGATACGCAGTATTTT.

This clonotype was seen many times. J is TRBJ2-5 and V is TRBV3-1; TRBD2 aligns across 10 bases. CDR3 size: 15 residues. J was trimmed by 2 bases and V by 2 bases; bases with no gene match: 2. Looked up from germline, CDR1 is LGHDT and CDR2 is YNNKEL (reference sequence). The DNA for the CDR3 is TGTGCCAGCAGCCAACCAGCGGGGGGGCAAGAGACCCAGTACTTC. Amino acids: CASSQPAGGQETQYF.